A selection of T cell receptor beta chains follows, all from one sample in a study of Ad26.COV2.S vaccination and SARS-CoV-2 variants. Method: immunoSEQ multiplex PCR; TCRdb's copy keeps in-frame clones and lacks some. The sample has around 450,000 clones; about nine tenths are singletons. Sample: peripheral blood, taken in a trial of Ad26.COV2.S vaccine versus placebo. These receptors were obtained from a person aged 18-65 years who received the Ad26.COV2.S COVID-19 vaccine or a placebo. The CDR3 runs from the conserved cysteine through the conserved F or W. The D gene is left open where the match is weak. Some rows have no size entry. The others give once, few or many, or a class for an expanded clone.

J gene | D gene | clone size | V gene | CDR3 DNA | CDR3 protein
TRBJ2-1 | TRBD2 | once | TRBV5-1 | TGCGCCAGCAGCTTGGTTAGCGGGAGTTACAATGAGCAGTTCTTC | CASSLVSGSYNEQFF
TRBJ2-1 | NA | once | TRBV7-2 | TGTGCCAGCAGCTTTTATCAGCGCGCGAGCTCCTACAATGAGCAGTTCTTC | CASSFYQRASSYNEQFF
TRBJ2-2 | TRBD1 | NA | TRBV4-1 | TGCGCCAGCAGCCACCGATTAACCGGGACAGGGGCGGGCACCGGGGAGCTGTTTTTT | CASSHRLTGTGAGTGELFF
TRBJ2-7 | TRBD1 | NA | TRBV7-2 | TGTGCCAGCAGCCTAAACCCGGGACAGGTGACGTACGAGCAGTACTTC | CASSLNPGQVTYEQYF
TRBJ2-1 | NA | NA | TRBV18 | TGTGCCAGCTCACCACGCTTAGACCCCACCCCTTACAATGAGCAGTTCTTC | CASSPRLDPTPYNEQFF
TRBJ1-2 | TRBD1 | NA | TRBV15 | TGTGCCACCAGCGGAGGGGACAGGGGTTTGAATGGCTACACCTTC | CATSGGDRGLNGYTF
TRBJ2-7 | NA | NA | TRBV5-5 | TGTGCCAGCAGCTTGGGGACCGGATACGAGCAGTACTTC | CASSLGTGYEQYF
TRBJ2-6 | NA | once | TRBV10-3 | TGTGCCGCCGACTCTGGGGCCAACGTCCTGACTTTC | CAADSGANVLTF
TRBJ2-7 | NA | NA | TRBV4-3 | TGCGCCAGCAGCCAAGAGAGTCGGGGTAGATACGAGCAGTACTTC | CASSQESRGRYEQYF
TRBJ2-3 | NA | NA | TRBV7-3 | TGTGCCAGCAGCCGAGATGGTAGCGTGAGTGATACGCAGTATTTT | CASSRDGSVSDTQYF
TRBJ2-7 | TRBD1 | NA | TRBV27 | TGTGCCAGCAGTCCCAGGACAGGGGAAAGCGAGCAGTACTTC | CASSPRTGESEQYF
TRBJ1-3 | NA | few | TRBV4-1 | TGCGCCAGCAGCCAAGATTCGGGACTTGGAAACACCATATATTTT | CASSQDSGLGNTIYF
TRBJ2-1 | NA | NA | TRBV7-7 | TGTGCCAGCAGCTTAGACGGGGCCCCCGGCAATGAGCAGTTCTTC | CASSLDGAPGNEQFF
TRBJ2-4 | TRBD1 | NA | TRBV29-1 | TGCAGCGTTGAATTACAGGGGGATATTCAGTACTTC | CSVELQGDIQYF
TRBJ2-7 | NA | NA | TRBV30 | TGTGCCTGGAGTGTATCTGGTTATGAGCAGTACTTC | CAWSVSGYEQYF
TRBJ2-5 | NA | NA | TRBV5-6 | TGTGCCAGCAGCTTGAGGGGCCTGCACATCCAAGAGACCCAGTACTTC | CASSLRGLHIQETQYF
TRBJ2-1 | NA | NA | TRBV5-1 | TGCGCCAGCAGCTTCAGTTTACCCTACAATGAGCAGTTCTTC | CASSFSLPYNEQFF
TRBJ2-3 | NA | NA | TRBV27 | TGTGCCAGCAGTTTACCGGGGCCTCCTTCTAGCACAGATACGCAGTATTTT | CASSLPGPPSSTDTQYF
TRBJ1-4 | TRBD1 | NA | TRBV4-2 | TGTGCCAGCAGCCAGGGGGGGGACAGGGGTATTGAAAAACTGTTTTTT | CASSQGGDRGIEKLFF
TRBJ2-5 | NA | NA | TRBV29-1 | TGCAGCGTTGAGGGGCAGGGAGGAGGGCAAGAGACCCAGTACTTC | CSVEGQGGGQETQYF
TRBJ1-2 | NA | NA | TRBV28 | TGTGCCAGCAGTACCTATGGGGGTAGGGGTAACTATGGCTACACCTTC | CASSTYGGRGNYGYTF
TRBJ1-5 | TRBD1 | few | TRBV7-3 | TGTGCCAGCAGCTTGACAGGGGAACAGCCCCAGCATTTT | CASSLTGEQPQHF
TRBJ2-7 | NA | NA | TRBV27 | TGTGCCAGCAGTTTATCTTTCGGGGCCTACGAGCAGTACTTC | CASSLSFGAYEQYF
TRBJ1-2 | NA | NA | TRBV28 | TGTGCCAGCAGTTTGGCCAACGACTATGGCTACACCTTC | CASSLANDYGYTF
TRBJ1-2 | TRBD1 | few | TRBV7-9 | TGTGCCAGCAGCACTTCGGGACAGGGGCTTAACTATGGCTACACCTTC | CASSTSGQGLNYGYTF
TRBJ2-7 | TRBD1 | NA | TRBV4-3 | TGCGCCAGCAGCCAAGATCAGGGGGCGCGTGAGCAGTACTTC | CASSQDQGAREQYF
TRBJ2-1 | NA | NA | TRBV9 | TGTGCCAGCAGCGTAGGGACACAGAACAATGAGCAGTTCTTC | CASSVGTQNNEQFF
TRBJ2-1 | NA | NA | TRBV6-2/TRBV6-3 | TGTGCCAGCAGTTACTCGAGGGGGGGCCAAAGCTCCTACAATGAGCAGTTCTTC | CASSYSRGGQSSYNEQFF
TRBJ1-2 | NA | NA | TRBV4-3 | TGCGCCAGCAGCCAAGGGGACAACTATGGCTACACCTTC | CASSQGDNYGYTF
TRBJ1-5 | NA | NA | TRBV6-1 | TGTGCCAGCAGTGAGGGTCAGCCCCAGCATTTT | CASSEGQPQHF